This record concerns one TCR beta chain sequence. What it binds is unknown. Other DNA sequences within the sample encode an identical CDR3. CD45RA-negative memory and CD45RA+ naive subsets were split from the CD4+ cells. Assay: immunoSEQ multiplex PCR; the TCRdb copy retains only in-frame clones and omits some. The repertoire holds approximately 1.5 million clones, with approximately 98.5% as singletons. These data come from a study of shared clonotypes between healthy human individuals. The wider study: Each donor's CD4 naive and CD4 memory cells filled three plates apiece, CD8 naive two, and CD8 memory one.

Trimming pared 0 bases from V and 1 base from J, leaving 9 bases between. The germline V gene has CDR1 SGDLS and CDR2 YYNGEE. This CDR3 comprises 15 residues. Study observations and caveats: Larger estimated richness was generally seen in naive subsets than in memory subsets.

V is TRBV9 and J is TRBJ2-3; D possibly matches TRBD1 or TRBD2 (5 bases each). This sequence was found in a man aged 25-40 years in good health. Sample: naive CD4+ T cells sorted from blood. Subset specified: CD45RA+ positively selected. Written as DNA, the CDR3 is TGTGCCAGCAGCGTAGGAGGGGCACGCACAGATACGCAGTATTTT. Translating gives CASSVGGARTDTQYF.